The subject of this entry is one TCR beta chain. The data are from a study of T cell responses to AZD1222 COVID-19 vaccine. Germline CDR1 and CDR2: MDHEN and SYDVKM. The V and J ends lost 6 bases and 10 bases respectively, with 14 bases between them. There are 12 residues in the CDR3. Only in-frame clones appear in the TCRdb table, and some are missing; sequencing was by immunoSEQ multiplex PCR. The sample holds around 120,000 clones, roughly 91% seen once. This chain uses TRBV28 with TRBJ2-3; a possible D gene is TRBD2 (5 bases). The origin of this receptor is an adult in good health. The sample consisted of peripheral blood, taken on day 0 of AZD1222 vaccination. Here the CDR3 DNA reads TGTGCCAGCAGCTCCTATGTCGGGGCGCAGTATTTT. Translated, it gives CASSSYVGAQYF.